Shown below are 26 T cell receptor beta chains from a single sample sequenced in a study of blood T cell repertoires in COVID-19. The protocol was immunoSEQ multiplex PCR, while the TCRdb copy is restricted to in-frame clones and leaves out a portion. This sample carries 60,000 or so clones, just under 85% of them seen once, and the ten largest clones take roughly 4%. The sample consisted of peripheral blood. All receptors come from a man aged 55 to 70 with acute or convalescent COVID-19.

The chain links TRBV6-5 to TRBJ1-4; D not certain. There are 13 residues in the CDR3. V was pared by 8 bases and J by 8 bases, with 15 bases between. Germline assignment: CDR1 MNHEY and CDR2 SVGAGI. CDR3: CASSEGIKEKLFF. In nucleotides, the CDR3 is TGTGCCAGCTCTGAGGGTATCAAGGAAAAACTGTTTTTT.

This rearrangement joins TRBV4-2 to TRBJ2-7, with 12 bases matching TRBD1. Germline trimming cut 1 base from V and 7 bases from J; bases unmatched to any gene: 8. The CDR3 is made up of 16 amino acids. Germline CDR1 and CDR2: LGHNA and YNFKEQ. CDR3 protein: CASSQGQGQGAWEQYF. In nucleotides, the CDR3 is TGTGCCAGCAGCCAAGGACAGGGACAGGGGGCTTGGGAGCAGTACTTC.

The rearrangement links TRBV9 to TRBJ1-6; D is unresolved. V was pared by 2 bases and J by 5 bases, with 11 bases between. The CDR3 totals 15 residues. CDR1 is SGDLS and CDR2 is YYNGEE in the germline V gene. CDR3 sequence (DNA): TGTGCCAGCAGCGTTGCGAACACTAATAATTCACCCCTCCACTTT. Amino acids: CASSVANTNNSPLHF.

For the CDR3, the DNA is TGTGCCAGCAGTGAATGGGCGGCGCAGGAGGGGTATGGCTACACCTTC. Its protein is CASSEWAAQEGYGYTF. The chain recombines TRBV2 with TRBJ1-2, with D perhaps TRBD1 (5 bases). The CDR3 has 16 residues. CDR1 and CDR2 from the germline V gene are SNHLY and FYNNEI. Trimming pared 2 bases from V and 5 bases from J, leaving 18 bases between. The full variable domain, rest sourced from reference TRBV2 and TRBJ1-2, is EPEVTQTPSHQVTQMGQEVILRCVPISNHLYFYWYRQILGQKVEFLVSFYNNEISEKSEIFDDQFSVERPDGSNFTLKIRSTKLEDSAMYFCASSEWAAQEGYGYTFGSGTRLTVV.

This sequence joins TRBV7-9 and TRBJ1-6; TRBD1 agrees at 10 bases. Germline assignment: CDR1 SEHNR and CDR2 FQNEAQ (reference sequence). The CDR3 is 17 amino acids. Trimming at V came to 4 bases and at J to 4 bases, leaving 7 bases not matched to a gene. The CDR3 loop reads CASSSWTGGRYNSPLHF. CDR3 DNA sequence: TGTGCCAGCAGCTCTTGGACAGGGGGGCGTTATAATTCACCCCTCCACTTT.

J is TRBJ2-5 and V is TRBV12-5; D is undetermined. This CDR3 is 12 amino acids long. V gave up 5 bases and J gave up 4 bases, with 8 bases separating them. CDR1 is LGHNT and CDR2 is FRNRAP in the germline V gene. The CDR3 spells CASGLKIETQYF. Here the CDR3 DNA reads TGTGCTAGTGGTCTAAAAATAGAGACCCAGTACTTC.

The chain recombines TRBV19 with TRBJ2-3; D unclear. Germline CDR1 is LNHDA and CDR2 is SQIVND (reference sequence). The germline V and J ends were trimmed by 3 bases and 4 bases, with 11 bases remaining between them. The CDR3 sequence is 14 residues long. In DNA, the CDR3 is TGTGCCAGTAGTATTTCCCCCGGGTCAGATACGCAGTATTTT. Its translation is CASSISPGSDTQYF.

The V gene is TRBV5-1, the J gene TRBJ1-3; the D gene is possibly TRBD1 (5 bases). The V gene's germline CDR1 is SGHRS and CDR2 YFSETQ. The CDR3 is made up of 15 amino acids. V lost 3 bases and J lost 3, with 13 bases in between. This chain's CDR3 is CASSSSTGNGNTIYF. The DNA of the CDR3 is TGCGCCAGCAGCTCCTCTACAGGAAATGGAAACACCATATATTTT.

The chain carries TRBV28 and TRBJ1-4; D might be TRBD1 (5 bases). The CDR3 is 15 amino acids. The germline V gene has CDR1 MDHEN and CDR2 SYDVKM. Trimming stripped 2 bases from V and 10 bases from J, with 17 bases between. CDR3 in DNA: TGTGCCAGCAGTTTAGGGCAGGGTTCCGGTGTAAAACTGTTTTTT. This codes for CASSLGQGSGVKLFF.

This rearrangement joins TRBV19 to TRBJ1-1, with D perhaps matching TRBD1 (6 bases). The CDR3 consists of 14 residues. Trimming stripped 1 base from V and 6 bases from J, with 12 bases between. The germline CDR1 and CDR2 sequences are LNHDA and SQIVND (reference sequence). Here the CDR3 reads CASSIVPWTAEAFF. Written as DNA, the CDR3 is TGTGCCAGTAGTATAGTCCCCTGGACAGCTGAAGCTTTCTTT.

The genes are TRBV27 and TRBJ2-7; weak D call: TRBD1 (6 bases). Trimming pared 6 bases from V and 4 bases from J, leaving 16 bases between. In germline, CDR1 is MNHEY, CDR2 SMNVEV (reference sequence). The CDR3 has 14 amino acids. CDR3 sequence: CASSTIGQPYEQYF. CDR3 sequence (DNA): TGTGCCAGCAGCACCATCGGACAGCCGTACGAGCAGTACTTC.

The V call is TRBV15, the J call TRBJ2-5; D is possibly TRBD1 (5 bases). This CDR3 has 12 amino acids. Between the trimmed V and J ends, which lost 7 bases and 5 bases, there was a span of 11 bases. In germline, CDR1 is LNHNV, CDR2 YYDKDF (reference sequence). CDR3 DNA sequence: TGTGCCACCAAGACTCAGGGCGAGACCCAGTACTTC. Residues: CATKTQGETQYF. The full variable domain, rest sourced from reference TRBV15 and TRBJ2-5, is DAMVIQNPRYQVTQFGKPVTLSCSQTLNHNVMYWYQQKSSQAPKLLFHYYDKDFNNEADTPDNFQSRRPNTSFCFLDIRSPGLGDTAMYLCATKTQGETQYFGPGTRLLVL.

The chain joins TRBV4-1 to TRBJ1-5, with D perhaps matching TRBD1 (6 bases). V dropped 0 bases and J dropped 5 bases, with 11 bases sitting between them. Germline V gene lookup returns CDR1 MGHRA and CDR2 YSYEKL. The CDR3 contains 15 residues. CDR3 residues: CASSQERRGDQPQHF. CDR3 sequence (DNA): TGCGCCAGCAGCCAAGAACGCAGGGGCGATCAGCCCCAGCATTTT.

The chain recombines TRBV5-1 with TRBJ1-4, with TRBD1 as a possible D gene (5 bases). The germline gives CDR1 SGHRS, CDR2 YFSETQ. The CDR3 spans 16 residues. Trimming took 4 bases from V and 0 from J, leaving 13 bases between them. The CDR3 protein is CASSIYGGATNEKLFF. CDR3 in DNA: TGCGCCAGCAGCATCTACGGGGGGGCAACTAATGAAAAACTGTTTTTT. The full variable domain, rest sourced from reference TRBV5-1 and TRBJ1-4, is KAGVTQTPRYLIKTRGQQVTLSCSPISGHRSVSWYQQTPGQGLQFLFEYFSETQRNKGNFPGRFSGRQFSNSRSEMNVSTLELGDSALYLCASSIYGGATNEKLFFGSGTQLSVL.

This rearrangement joins TRBV27 to TRBJ1-2; TRBD1 agrees at 7 bases. Unmatched junction bases numbered 18, after V lost 3 bases and J lost 8 bases. Germline assignment: CDR1 MNHEY and CDR2 SMNVEV (reference sequence). The CDR3 is 17 residues long. This chain's CDR3 is CASSFFPDRDVMSGYTF. In DNA form, the CDR3 reads TGTGCCAGCAGTTTCTTCCCCGACAGGGACGTGATGAGCGGCTACACCTTC.

The genes are TRBV19 and TRBJ1-1; D is unclear. Germline CDR1 is LNHDA and CDR2 is SQIVND (reference sequence). V was pared by 6 bases and J by 2 bases, with 13 bases between. This CDR3 is built from 14 residues. The DNA of the CDR3 is TGTGCCAGTAGGGGAGCCCTAACTAACACTGAAGCTTTCTTT. It codes for CASRGALTNTEAFF.

This sequence joins TRBV18 and TRBJ1-5; TRBD1 might be the D (6 bases). In germline, CDR1 is KGHSH, CDR2 LQKENI. The CDR3 contains 16 residues. Trimming took 2 bases from V and 3 from J, leaving 14 bases between them. CDR3 nucleotides: TGTGCCAGCTCACCAGGACTAGACAGGTACAATCAGCCCCAGCATTTT. The encoded protein is CASSPGLDRYNQPQHF.

The J gene is TRBJ1-4, the V gene TRBV12-5; D is possibly TRBD1 (5 bases). The CDR3 spans 12 residues. Trimming took 5 bases from V and 8 from J, leaving 9 bases between them. Looked up from germline, CDR1 is LGHNT and CDR2 is FRNRAP. CDR3 bases: TGTGCTAGTGGTCCGACAGTAGAAAAACTGTTTTTT. The encoded protein is CASGPTVEKLFF.

The chain carries TRBV6-5 and TRBJ1-6, with D uncertain. CDR3 length: 14 residues. V gave up 2 bases and J gave up 10 bases, with 12 bases separating them. In germline, CDR1 is MNHEY, CDR2 SVGAGI. The DNA for the CDR3 is TGTGCCAGCAGTTACATCGGGAAGGCCTCACCCCTCCACTTT. It translates to CASSYIGKASPLHF.

The gene calls are TRBV20-1 and TRBJ1-4; tentatively, D is TRBD1 (5 bases). V lost 3 bases, J lost 8 bases, and 22 bases lay in between. Per the germline V gene, CDR1 is DFQATT and CDR2 is SNEGSKA (reference sequence). CDR3 size: 16 residues. The CDR3 DNA is TGCAGTGCTAGTCCCATAGGTCTCTCTCAGGGCGAAAAACTGTTTTTT. It yields the protein CSASPIGLSQGEKLFF.

This chain uses TRBV6-5 with TRBJ2-7; maybe TRBD2 (6 bases). V was trimmed by 10 bases and J by 5 bases, leaving 18 bases between them. The germline V gene has CDR1 MNHEY and CDR2 SVGAGI. The CDR3 is 13 residues long. CDR3 protein: CATRRRGIDEQYF. The CDR3 coding sequence is TGTGCCACCCGGAGGAGGGGCATAGACGAGCAGTACTTC.

The V call is TRBV20-1, the J call TRBJ2-1; no reliable D call. V was shortened by 3 bases and J by 0 bases, with 9 bases between the two germline ends. The V gene's germline CDR1 is DFQATT and CDR2 SNEGSKA (reference sequence). The CDR3 extends over 14 amino acids. CDR3 bases: TGCAGTGCTAGTACTCCGAGCTCCTACAATGAGCAGTTCTTC. It yields the protein CSASTPSSYNEQFF.

This clone appeared a few times. CDR3 in amino acids: CASSQAIAGVIEQFF. In DNA, the CDR3 is TGTGCCAGCAGCCAAGCAATAGCGGGGGTAATTGAGCAGTTCTTC. The chain joins TRBV4-2 to TRBJ2-1; 9 positions match TRBD2. Germline V gives CDR1 LGHNA, CDR2 YNFKEQ. The V and J ends lost 1 base and 9 bases, in that order; junction bases with no gene match: 7. The CDR3 extends over 15 amino acids.

The chain links TRBV7-2 to TRBJ1-6; the D gene is possibly TRBD1 (5 bases). The CDR3 has 14 residues. Germline V gene data show CDR1 as SGHTA and CDR2 as FQGNSA. V was cut by 5 bases and J by 4 bases, with 9 bases left in between. DNA for the CDR3: TGTGCCAGCAGCCTTGACAGTTATAATTCACCCCTCCACTTT. It is translated as CASSLDSYNSPLHF.

The genes are TRBV7-9 and TRBJ1-2; 7 nucleotides match TRBD1. Germline V gene sequence: CDR1 SEHNR, CDR2 FQNEAQ (reference sequence). V lost 5 bases and J lost 3; bases outside the gene matches: 12. The CDR3 extends over 16 amino acids. The CDR3 sequence: CASSGRSGGSDYGYTF. The CDR3 DNA follows: TGTGCCAGCAGCGGACGATCAGGGGGTAGTGACTATGGCTACACCTTC.

The chain uses TRBV11-2 and TRBJ1-3; TRBD1 agrees at 7 bases. The CDR3 spans 14 residues. The germline CDR1 and CDR2 sequences are SGHAT and FQNNGV. With 6 bases clipped from V and 4 bases from J, the junction kept 6 bases outside the gene matches. CDR3 sequence: CASSLGGVGNTIYF. As DNA, the CDR3 is TGTGCCAGCAGTCTAGGGGGCGTCGGAAACACCATATATTTT.